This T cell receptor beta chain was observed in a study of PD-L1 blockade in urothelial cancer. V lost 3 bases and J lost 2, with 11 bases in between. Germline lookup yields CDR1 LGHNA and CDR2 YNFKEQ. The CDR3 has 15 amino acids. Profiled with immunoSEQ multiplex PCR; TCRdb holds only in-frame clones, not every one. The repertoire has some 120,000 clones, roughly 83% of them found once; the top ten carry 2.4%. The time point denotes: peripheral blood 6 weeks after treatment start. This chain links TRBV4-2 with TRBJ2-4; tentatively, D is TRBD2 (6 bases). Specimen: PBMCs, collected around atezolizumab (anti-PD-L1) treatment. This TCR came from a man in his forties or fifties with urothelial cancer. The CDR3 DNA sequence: TGTGCCAGCAGCCACGACGGGAGTTCCAAAAACATTCAGTACTTC. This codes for CASSHDGSSKNIQYF.